The T cell receptor (beta chain) described here comes from a study of blood T cell repertoires in COVID-19 (TCRdb year 2020). The study in broad terms: Samples covering the acute and convalescent phases of COVID-19 were provided by collaborators in the United States, Italy and Spain. Deeply sampled blood TCRbeta repertoires from subjects exposed to, actively infected with, or recovered from COVID-19 were included in the dataset. The samples were drawn from the first 160 participants of the ongoing ImmuneRACE study and from 1,254 subjects provided by 6 global collaborators. A de-identified subject ID, COVID-19 status, age in years and sex were almost always included in the sample metadata. The material from the prospective study consisted of cDNA or gDNA derived from T cells, B-cell-depleted T cells, or PBMCs. HLA class I and class II types, where available, came from metadata supplied by the sample provider rather than from assay-based typing. The repertoires were made available in a free public database intended to serve as a resource for research on the immune response to SARS-CoV-2.

Whole blood was collected in K2EDTA tubes by collaborating institutions according to the institutions' own protocols. For TCRbeta analysis, collaborators shipped samples in one of three forms: frozen whole blood, isolated PBMCs, or DNA extracted from either of those sample types. What the work shows at the level of the full study, not this receptor alone: The amount of clinical and demographic metadata varied by source and participant and was provided uncurated.

As concerns this clone: It lacks a known antigen. No much larger clone exists at a distance of one base, and base qualities are not known.

The immunoSEQ Assay, a bias-controlled multiplex PCR, was used to amplify TCRbeta CDR3 regions from genomic DNA. Regarding the original processing steps: The number of nucleated cells in each sample was estimated from the amplification of reference gene primers within the assay. To quantify the absolute abundance of each unique TCRbeta CDR3 rearrangement, sequence reads were collapsed and filtered. For each sample, productive Simpson clonality was calculated as the square root of Simpson's diversity index across productive rearrangements. TCRdb carries this immuneACCESS record with in-frame sequences only. Its versions omit some clonotypes, under half of them owing to an unresolved V gene in the studies checked, with the rest unexplained. D and trimming were read from the DNA, whereas the V and J calls and clone size are those reported in that table. The sample records tens of thousands of clones, 75% to 95% of which are singletons. About 7.7% of the sample goes to the ten largest clones.

From the cysteine up to the phenylalanine, the CDR3 has a length of 14 residues. Just CDR3 DNA is preserved here, 42 bases in frame from base 1. V gives up 5 bases and J gives up 1 base, and the segment between their germline ends measures 9 bases. CDR1 and CDR2 are drawn from the germline V gene: KGHSH, LQKENI. The origin of this receptor is a woman between 40 and 50 years old with active COVID-19. Recombination connected TRBV18 to TRBJ1-3, with no reliable assignment of the D segment. The sequenced sample was peripheral blood. The CDR3 region reads CASSTQDSGNTIYF. The DNA sequence follows: TGTGCCAGCTCAACGCAGGATTCTGGAAACACCATATATTTT.